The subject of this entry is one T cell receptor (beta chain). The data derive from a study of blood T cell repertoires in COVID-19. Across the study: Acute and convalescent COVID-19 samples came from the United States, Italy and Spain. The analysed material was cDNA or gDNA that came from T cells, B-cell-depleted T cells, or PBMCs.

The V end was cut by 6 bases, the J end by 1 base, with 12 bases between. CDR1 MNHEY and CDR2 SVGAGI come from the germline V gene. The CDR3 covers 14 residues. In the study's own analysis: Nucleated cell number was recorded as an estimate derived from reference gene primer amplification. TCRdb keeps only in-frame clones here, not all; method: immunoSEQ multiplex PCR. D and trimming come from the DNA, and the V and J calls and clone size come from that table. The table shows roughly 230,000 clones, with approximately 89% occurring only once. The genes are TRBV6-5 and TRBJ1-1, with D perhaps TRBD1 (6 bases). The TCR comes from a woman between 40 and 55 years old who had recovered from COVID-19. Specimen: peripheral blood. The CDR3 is CASREGVANTEAFF. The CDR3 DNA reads TGTGCCAGCAGAGAGGGGGTTGCGAACACTGAAGCTTTCTTT.